A single sample gave rise to the 11 T cell receptor beta chains below, sequenced in a study of CD8+ T cells in alopecia areata. The authors extracted RNA and reverse transcribed it into cDNA as the sequencing template. The data were produced by immunoSEQ multiplex PCR, yet TCRdb's version contains in-frame clones alone and is incomplete. The table shows about 250,000 clones, with 45% to 70% occurring only once. Treatment: oral pan-JAK inhibitor, 5-10 mg twice daily. The sample in question was CD4+ T cells sorted from blood, obtained between weeks 51 and 52, from a patient treated with tofacitinib. Source of these receptors: a human donor with alopecia areata.

This clone was found a few times. The rearrangement joins TRBV18 to TRBJ1-1, with D unclear. V dropped 0 bases and J dropped 4 bases, with 9 bases sitting between them. From germline, CDR1 is KGHSH and CDR2 LQKENI. The CDR3 totals 14 residues. The CDR3 region has the DNA TGTGCCAGCTCACCACCGTCAGGACTCACTGAAGCTTTCTTT. Its protein product is CASSPPSGLTEAFF.

The chain combines TRBV7-9 with TRBJ2-7; D may match TRBD1 or TRBD2 (5 bases each). V lost 10 bases and J lost 3, with 16 bases in between. The length of the CDR3 is 13 residues. The V gene's germline CDR1 is SEHNR and CDR2 FQNEAQ (reference sequence). Written as DNA, the CDR3 is TGTGCCACCGAGAGGGGCCATAACTACGAGCAGTACTTC. Residues: CATERGHNYEQYF.

The sample holds one count of this clone. V gene TRBV30 combines with J gene TRBJ1-6; 8 nucleotides align to TRBD1. This CDR3 spans 14 amino acids. The ends lost 2 bases at V and 8 bases at J; junction bases unmatched: 5. CDR1 and CDR2 (germline): GTSNPN, SVGIG (reference sequence). As DNA, the CDR3 is TGTGCCTGGAGTCCCGGGACAGGTTATTCACCCCTCCACTTT. It is translated as CAWSPGTGYSPLHF.

The chain carries TRBV18 and TRBJ2-5, with D possibly TRBD2 on 5 matching bases. V lost 1 base and J 5 bases, leaving 5 bases between the germline ends. Germline loops: CDR1 KGHSH, CDR2 LQKENI. This CDR3 region has 12 residues. CDR3 loop: CASSPRRETQYF. CDR3 nucleotide sequence: TGTGCCAGCTCACCACGGAGGGAGACCCAGTACTTC.

The rearrangement links TRBV9 to TRBJ2-3, with D perhaps matching TRBD2 (5 bases). The CDR3 has 15 amino acids. Trimming took 0 bases from V and 1 from J, leaving 9 bases between them. Germline loops: CDR1 SGDLS, CDR2 YYNGEE. CDR3 sequence reads: CASSVGVSGTDTQYF. The DNA for the CDR3 is TGTGCCAGCAGCGTAGGAGTTAGCGGCACAGATACGCAGTATTTT.

The V and J genes are TRBV29-1 and TRBJ1-2; D ambiguous. The CDR3 covers 13 residues. Germline CDR1 SQVTM, CDR2 ANQGSEA. V was pared by 1 base and J by 4 bases, with 10 bases between. The CDR3 region has the DNA TGCAGCGTTGAAGTGTCGGATGGCTATGGCTACACCTTC. Translation: CSVEVSDGYGYTF.

The rearrangement links TRBV4-1 to TRBJ1-1; 8 positions match TRBD1. The CDR3 spans 16 residues. The junction had 4 bases not matched to a gene; V was cut back by 0 bases and J by 1 base. Per the germline V gene, CDR1 is MGHRA and CDR2 is YSYEKL. The CDR3 DNA follows: TGCGCCAGCAGCCAAGACCCCGGGACAGGGAACACTGAAGCTTTCTTT. This encodes CASSQDPGTGNTEAFF.

About this clone: One junction end does not reproduce the germline sequence, and a read error may be involved. The gene calls are TRBV7-7 and TRBJ2-3, with D perhaps TRBD2 (6 bases). CDR3 length: 13 amino acids. Germline V CDR1 and CDR2: SSHAT, FNYEAQ (reference sequence). The CDR3 loop reads CASSRGSTDTQYF. The CDR3, as DNA: TGTGCTAGCAGCCGGGGGAGCACAGATACGCAGTATTTT.

As DNA, the CDR3 is TGCAGCGTTGGGCTGGGACAGTCTGGAAACACCATATATTTT. This encodes CSVGLGQSGNTIYF. The gene calls are TRBV29-1 and TRBJ1-3, with 7 bases fitting TRBD1. Trimming removed 4 bases from V and 1 base from J; junction bases left unmatched: 4. CDR1 is SQVTM, CDR2 ANQGSEA, per germline. The CDR3 is made up of 14 amino acids.

This clone was picked up one time. The genes are TRBV30 and TRBJ1-5, with D perhaps TRBD1 (5 bases). V lost 0 bases and J lost 3, with 15 bases in between. The CDR3 consists of 16 residues. Looked up from germline, CDR1 is GTSNPN and CDR2 is SVGIG (reference sequence). The CDR3 coding sequence is TGTGCCTGGAGTGTACAAGGCAGGGTATACAATCAGCCCCAGCATTTT. Encoded protein: CAWSVQGRVYNQPQHF.

This clone was detected a few times. The CDR3 here is CASSPFSPGDGYTF. The CDR3 DNA reads TGTGCCAGCAGCCCTTTTTCCCCAGGAGATGGCTACACCTTC. This chain links TRBV7-9 with TRBJ1-2; D ambiguous. Trimming pared 5 bases from V and 6 bases from J, leaving 16 bases between. There are 14 residues in the CDR3. Germline CDR1 is SEHNR and CDR2 is FQNEAQ (reference sequence).